A single sample gave rise to the 25 T cell receptor beta chains below, sequenced in a study of blood T cell repertoires in COVID-19. Data came from immunoSEQ multiplex PCR; TCRdb stores just in-frame clones and leaves some out. The table has under 65,000 clones, over 75% seen once; the top ten hold 4.5% to 6%. Sequenced sample: peripheral blood. The source of these receptors is a man older than 75 in a cohort sampled during active COVID-19.

This chain joins TRBV6-4 and TRBJ1-2; D perhaps matches TRBD1 (5 bases). Looked up from germline, CDR1 is MRHNA and CDR2 is SNTAGT. The CDR3 consists of 13 residues. The V end was cut by 10 bases, the J end by 2 bases, with 14 bases between. CDR3 in DNA: TGTGCCACCAGCTTAGGGGTGAACTATGGCTACACCTTC. Amino acids: CATSLGVNYGYTF.

The V gene is TRBV5-1, the J gene TRBJ2-7; 12 nucleotides match TRBD2. This CDR3 contains 18 residues. The germline CDR1 and CDR2 sequences are SGHRS and YFSETQ. The junction had 10 bases not matched to a gene; V was cut back by 1 base and J by 2 bases. In DNA, the CDR3 is TGCGCCAGCAGCTTGACGACTAGCGGGGGCCCTGGCGCCTACGAGCAGTACTTC. It translates to CASSLTTSGGPGAYEQYF.

The rearrangement uses TRBV15 and TRBJ2-7; 7 positions match TRBD1. This CDR3 has 15 residues. Germline trimming cut 3 bases from V and 2 bases from J; bases unmatched to any gene: 7. Germline CDR1 is LNHNV and CDR2 is YYDKDF (reference sequence). The chain's CDR3 is CATSRDTQGTYEQYF. CDR3 sequence (DNA): TGTGCCACCAGCAGGGATACACAGGGGACCTACGAGCAGTACTTC.

V usage is TRBV7-3 and J usage is TRBJ2-2; 9 bases agree with TRBD1. The CDR3 runs 15 residues. CDR1 is SGHTA and CDR2 is FQGTGA in the germline V gene. Trimming removed 3 bases from V and 4 bases from J; junction bases left unmatched: 3. This CDR3 reads CASSLKQGATGELFF. The CDR3 bases are TGTGCCAGCAGCTTGAAACAGGGGGCCACCGGGGAGCTGTTTTTT.

The chain has TRBV19 and TRBJ1-6; 8 positions match TRBD1. V trimming: 3 bases; J trimming: 9 bases; junction bases outside the gene matches: 7. The germline V gene has CDR1 LNHDA and CDR2 SQIVND (reference sequence). This CDR3 region has 15 residues. CDR3 sequence (DNA): TGTGCCAGTAGTATGCTGGGACAGGCTCCTTCACCCCTCCACTTT. Encoded protein: CASSMLGQAPSPLHF. Filled out from reference TRBV19 and TRBJ1-6, the complete variable domain reads DGGITQSPKYLFRKEGQNVTLSCEQNLNHDAMYWYRQDPGQGLRLIYYSQIVNDFQKGDIAEGYSVSREKKESFPLTVTSAQKNPTAFYLCASSMLGQAPSPLHFGNGTRLTVT.

The chain carries TRBV7-2 and TRBJ2-5, with TRBD1 matching over 9 bases. The V gene's germline CDR1 is SGHTA and CDR2 FQGNSA. CDR3 length: 16 residues. Unmatched junction bases numbered 13, after V lost 4 bases and J lost 7 bases. CDR3 protein: CASSWETGGYVGTQYF. In DNA form, the CDR3 reads TGTGCCAGCAGCTGGGAGACAGGGGGATATGTGGGGACCCAGTACTTC.

The V call is TRBV7-9, the J call TRBJ2-5; 10 bases are a match to TRBD1. V lost 5 bases, J lost 3 bases, and 6 bases stayed unmatched. This CDR3 contains 15 residues. Germline V gene lookup returns CDR1 SEHNR and CDR2 FQNEAQ (reference sequence). The CDR3 spells CASSGGTGVKETQYF. CDR3 nucleotides: TGTGCCAGCAGCGGCGGGACAGGGGTAAAAGAGACCCAGTACTTC. Combining the CDR3 with reference TRBV7-9 and TRBJ2-5 gives the whole variable domain DTGVSQNPRHKITKRGQNVTFRCDPISEHNRLYWYRQTLGQGPEFLTYFQNEAQLEKSRLLSDRFSAERPKGSFSTLEIQRTEQGDSAMYLCASSGGTGVKETQYFGPGTRLLVL.

The genes are TRBV5-5 and TRBJ2-1; D is tentatively TRBD1 or TRBD2 (6 bases each). Germline loops: CDR1 SGHKS, CDR2 YYEKEE (reference sequence). Trimming removed 4 bases at V and 4 bases at J, with 15 bases between. This CDR3 spans 15 amino acids. CDR3 coding DNA: TGTGCCAGCAGCCTGGAGGGGGAAACTTACAATGAGCAGTTCTTC. The encoded protein is CASSLEGETYNEQFF.

The V call is TRBV7-6, the J call TRBJ2-5; D unresolved. CDR1 and CDR2 (germline): SGHVS, FNYEAQ. CDR3 length: 11 amino acids. The V end lost 5 bases, the J end lost 2 bases, and 3 bases lay between the germline ends. The DNA for the CDR3 is TGTGCCAGCAGCCCACAAGAGACCCAGTACTTC. It translates to CASSPQETQYF.

DNA for the CDR3: TGCGCCAGCAGTGCCCAGACATCCTACGAGCAGTACTTC. This translates into CASSAQTSYEQYF. V is TRBV10-2 and J is TRBJ2-7; no definite D call. CDR3 size: 13 residues. In germline, CDR1 is WSHSY, CDR2 SAAADI. The germline V and J ends were trimmed by 4 bases and 1 base, with 8 bases remaining between them.

The chain recombines TRBV5-1 with TRBJ2-7, with TRBD1 identical over 9 bases. CDR1 and CDR2 from the germline V gene are SGHRS and YFSETQ. There are 14 residues in the CDR3. CDR3 in amino acids: CRGSSGTGKGEQYF. The CDR3 DNA reads TGCCGAGGCTCGAGTGGGACAGGGAAAGGCGAGCAGTACTTC.

This rearrangement joins TRBV18 to TRBJ2-7, with 12 bases that match TRBD1. Germline V CDR1 and CDR2: KGHSH, LQKENI. The CDR3 has 14 amino acids. Trimming removed 3 bases from V and 7 bases from J; junction bases left unmatched: 4. The CDR3 DNA reads TGTGCCAGCTCACCGGGACAGGGGGCGAGGGAGCAGTACTTC. It translates to CASSPGQGAREQYF.

The rearrangement links TRBV28 to TRBJ1-5; 11 bases are shared with TRBD1. The ends lost 6 bases at V and 4 bases at J; junction bases unmatched: 5. CDR3 length equals 15 residues. Germline V gene data show CDR1 as MDHEN and CDR2 as SYDVKM. CDR3 in DNA: TGTGCCAGCAGACTGGACAGGGGGCCGAATCAGCCCCAGCATTTT. Protein product: CASRLDRGPNQPQHF.

The rearrangement joins TRBV29-1 to TRBJ1-1; TRBD1 aligns across 9 bases. Germline-derived CDR1 and CDR2 are SQVTM and ANQGSEA. Trimming cost V 6 bases and J 5 bases; bases outside gene matches: 7. This CDR3 comprises 13 residues. The CDR3 reads CSVSGQGGTEAFF. The CDR3, as DNA: TGCAGCGTCTCGGGACAGGGAGGAACTGAAGCTTTCTTT.

The chain carries TRBV18 and TRBJ1-2, with D unclear. The germline gives CDR1 KGHSH, CDR2 LQKENI. V lost 6 bases to trimming and J lost 8 bases, with 16 bases between them. The length of the CDR3 is 13 residues. Here the CDR3 reads CASSSSQTGGYTF. CDR3 DNA: TGTGCCAGCTCCTCGAGCCAAACGGGAGGCTACACCTTC.

This clone appeared a single time. As DNA, the CDR3 is TGTGCCAGCAGGGCGGGACAGGGCTACGAGCAGTACTTC. Amino acid sequence: CASRAGQGYEQYF. This sequence joins TRBV12-3 or TRBV12-4 and TRBJ2-7; 9 bases line up with TRBD1. V shed 6 bases and J 3 bases; nucleotides not matched to a gene: 3. The CDR3 length is 13 residues.

The gene calls are TRBV7-2 and TRBJ2-3, with 13 bases fitting TRBD2. Unmatched junction bases numbered 3, after V lost 4 bases and J lost 2 bases. Germline-derived CDR1 and CDR2 are SGHTA and FQGNSA. This CDR3 has 16 amino acids. The CDR3 DNA sequence: TGTGCCAGCAGCTCCGGACTAGCGGGAGACACAGATACGCAGTATTTT. Translated, it gives CASSSGLAGDTDTQYF.

A remark on this clone: Distinct nucleotide sequences in the sample also encode this CDR3. V is TRBV5-4 and J is TRBJ1-1; weak D call: TRBD1 (5 bases). The CDR3 spans 14 residues. The V gene lost 3 bases and the J gene lost 0 bases, with 9 bases spanning the gap. Per germline, CDR1 SGHNT and CDR2 YYREEE (reference sequence). The CDR3 loop reads CASSSDTLNTEAFF. The CDR3 DNA is TGTGCCAGCAGCTCGGACACTTTGAACACTGAAGCTTTCTTT.

This clone appeared a few times. CDR3 loop: CASSIGTPLTNTGELFF. Here the CDR3 DNA reads TGTGCCAGTAGTATCGGGACACCTCTGACGAACACCGGGGAGCTGTTTTTT. The chain links TRBV19 to TRBJ2-2; TRBD1 is a possible D gene (6 bases). CDR3 length equals 17 residues. The V and J ends lost 3 bases and 0 bases respectively, with 14 bases between them. Germline values: CDR1 LNHDA, CDR2 SQIVND (reference sequence).

V usage is TRBV5-6 and J usage is TRBJ2-7, with TRBD2 identical over 8 bases. The CDR3 loop spans 15 amino acids. Germline CDR1 and CDR2: SGHDT and YYEEEE. Trimming removed 5 bases from V and 2 bases from J; junction bases left unmatched: 9. The CDR3 coding sequence is TGTGCCAGCAGGCGGATCTCTAGCGGGCCCTACGAGCAGTACTTC. It specifies CASRRISSGPYEQYF. The full variable domain, its missing parts supplied by reference TRBV5-6 and TRBJ2-7, is DAGVTQSPTHLIKTRGQQVTLRCSPKSGHDTVSWYQQALGQGPQFIFQYYEEEERQRGNFPDRFSGHQFPNYSSELNVNALLLGDSALYLCASRRISSGPYEQYFGPGTRLTVT.

The sample holds a few counts of this clone. The V call is TRBV6-2 or TRBV6-3, the J call TRBJ2-3; no definite D call. Trimming pared 4 bases from V and 3 bases from J, leaving 2 bases between. The germline CDR1 and CDR2 sequences are MNHEY and SVGEGT. CDR3 length equals 11 residues. CDR3 bases: TGTGCCAGCAGTTTAACAGATACGCAGTATTTT. Protein product: CASSLTDTQYF.

J is TRBJ2-7 and V is TRBV6-5; D is possibly TRBD2 (5 bases). CDR1 and CDR2 from the germline V gene are MNHEY and SVGAGI. V was shortened by 8 bases and J by 6 bases, with 17 bases between the two germline ends. The CDR3 is 13 residues long. The CDR3: CASEAGSMAEQYF. The CDR3 bases are TGTGCCAGCGAGGCGGGCTCCATGGCCGAGCAGTACTTC.

V gene TRBV5-1 combines with J gene TRBJ1-1, with no clear D. Trimming stripped 0 bases from V and 2 bases from J, with 8 bases between. The CDR3 is 14 residues long. Germline V gene lookup returns CDR1 SGHRS and CDR2 YFSETQ. CDR3 DNA sequence: TGCGCCAGCAGCTTGGGGGCTCTCAACACTGAAGCTTTCTTT. It specifies CASSLGALNTEAFF.

The CDR3 DNA follows: TGTGCCAGCAGCTTAAGAGGAGGGGGGACAGGGAAGAGGAACGAGCAGTACTTC. Translating gives CASSLRGGGTGKRNEQYF. The rearrangement links TRBV7-2 to TRBJ2-7, with 9 bases identical to TRBD1. The V gene's germline CDR1 is SGHTA and CDR2 FQGNSA. The V and J ends lost 2 bases and 5 bases, in that order; junction bases with no gene match: 16. This CDR3 has 18 residues.

The chain recombines TRBV18 with TRBJ1-6; no firm D call. Trimming stripped 1 base from V and 4 bases from J, with 11 bases between. Germline V gene sequence: CDR1 KGHSH, CDR2 LQKENI. There are 16 residues in the CDR3. CDR3 loop: CASSPLSSTYNSPLHF. For the CDR3, the DNA is TGTGCCAGCTCACCACTGTCCTCGACTTATAATTCACCCCTCCACTTT.